This T cell receptor beta chain was documented in a study of T cell responses to AZD1222 COVID-19 vaccine (dated by TCRdb to about 2021). Regarding the research as a whole: TCR sequencing was performed for over 230 trial participants, of whom about 200 were given two doses of AZD1222 and approximately 26 were given two doses of MenACWY control vaccine. Trial participants were enrolled into age subgroups of 18-55, 56-69 and 70-plus years, which contained around 150, 28 and 57 TCR-sequenced participants, respectively. The investigation overall reported the following: The whole spike protein was spanned by vaccine-associated CD4 TCRs, and dominant responses were seen in regions 160-218 and 743-854. Because no day 14 peak-response samples were available, the repertoires could be characterized only after the peak T cell response. A significant rise in spike-specific TCR breadth and depth was observed after two AZD1222 doses relative to day 0 and relative to MenACWY recipients. Conclusions about previously exposed vaccinees were limited because only a handful of AZD1222 recipients were SARS-CoV-2 seropositive at baseline. Reportedly, close to half of the unique spike-specific TCRs recognized epitopes lying outside the regions that are mutated in the B.1.351 and B.1.1.7 variants. Most participants were white British and females outnumbered males, and the authors suggested that clonal diversity may have been underestimated. In the small 56-69-year group, the increase in depth fell short of significance, most likely because of low power.

The CDR3 regions of human TCRbeta chains were subjected to immunosequencing. Per the source publication's procedure: TCRs in the repertoires were matched against a reference library of SARS-CoV-2-specific TCRs that had been generated with the MIRA antigen-specificity platform. Breadth was defined as the fraction of unique TCRs that were SARS-CoV-2-associated, and depth was defined as the fraction of total T cells that were SARS-CoV-2-associated. Using the MIRA data, every spike-specific TCR was mapped to the spike region that the TCR reacted to and assigned to either a CD4 or a CD8 class. Log10-transformed breadth and depth values were compared by one-way ANOVA with Sidak's multiple comparisons tests. TCRdb obtained this table from immuneACCESS and retained in-frame rearrangements with V and J assigned. These tables miss some clones; where compared with another copy, unresolved V genes account for less than half of the shortfall, and the remainder is unexplained. V, J and clone size derive from that table, while D and trimming were established from the DNA sequence. Counted in this sample were 120,000 or so clones; around nine tenths of them appeared once. The ten most abundant clones make up 11% of the sample.

V loses 0 bases of germline sequence and J loses 5 bases, and the interval between the two ends is 16 bases. The CDR1 and CDR2 encoded by the germline V gene (reference sequence) are LGHDT and YNNKEL. The CDR3 runs 16 amino acids, cysteine and phenylalanine included. CDR3 DNA is the only sequence kept; it has 48 bases, read in frame from the first base. This specimen's time point label, per the study, means: baseline before first vaccination. Reading the label with the study, this specimen's treatment or condition is: meningococcal conjugate vaccine given as trial control. Vaccinee samples came from UK trials COV001 and COV002, including a single-blind randomized controlled phase 2/3 trial of AZD1222 (ChAdOx1 nCoV-19) in healthy adults. For TCRbeta chain sequencing, PBMC samples were collected from trial participants at day 0 and at day 28 after the second dose. To note about this clone: No cognate antigen has been identified for it. Base qualities are missing; no much larger clone stands one base away.

The rearranged chain carries TRBV3-1 (or the pseudogene TRBV3-2) and TRBJ1-2, with the identity of the D gene unclear. The TCR was taken from an adult in good health. Sequenced material: peripheral blood, taken on day 0 of MenACWY control vaccination. The CDR3 has the sequence CASSQESATRPYGYTF. The DNA sequence is TGTGCCAGCAGCCAAGAAAGTGCGACCAGGCCTTATGGCTACACCTTC.